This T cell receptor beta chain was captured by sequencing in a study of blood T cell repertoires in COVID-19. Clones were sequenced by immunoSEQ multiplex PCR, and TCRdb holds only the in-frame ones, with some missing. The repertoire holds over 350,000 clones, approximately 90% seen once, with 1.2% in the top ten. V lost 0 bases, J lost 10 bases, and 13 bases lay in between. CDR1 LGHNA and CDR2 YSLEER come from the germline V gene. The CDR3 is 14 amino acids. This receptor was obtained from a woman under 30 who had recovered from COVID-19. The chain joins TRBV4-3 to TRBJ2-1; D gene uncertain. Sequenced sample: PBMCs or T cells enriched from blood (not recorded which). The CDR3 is CASSQDRSTKEQFF. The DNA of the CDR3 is TGCGCCAGCAGCCAAGATAGGAGTACCAAGGAGCAGTTCTTC.